A selection of T cell receptor beta chains follows, all from one sample in a study of molecular identifiers for immune sequencing clone quantification. TCRdb reprocessed the PCR reads with MiXCR, giving one entry per CDR3 protein. Of a few hundred thousand distinct CDR3 sequences listed, 20% to 25% are singletons. Material for sequencing was naive CD8+ T cells from blood, with Jurkat cell RNA spiked in. The receptors were sampled from a human donor in good health. Some libraries in this study had Jurkat cell RNA spiked in. Each CDR3 is given with its conserved first and last residue. A D gene is named only where the DNA matches it firmly. Where a row states a size, it is once, few, many or the class of an expanded clone; other rows omit it.

>TRBV7-9|TRBJ2-2|NA|NA
CASSLFVGSGNTGELFF
TGTGCCAGCAGCTTATTTGTAGGGTCAGGAAACACCGGGGAGCTGTTTTTT
>TRBV30|TRBJ1-5|NA|few
CAWSDVGDQPQHF
TGTGCCTGGTCGGACGTGGGAGATCAGCCCCAGCATTTT
>TRBV4-1|TRBJ2-4|NA|few
CASSQSIKGGVGKNIQYF
TGCGCCAGCAGCCAATCAATTAAGGGGGGAGTCGGCAAAAACATTCAGTACTTC
>TRBV4-2|TRBJ2-7|TRBD2|few
CASSTELAAVSYEQYF
TGTGCCAGCAGCACCGAACTAGCGGCCGTATCCTACGAGCAGTACTTC
>TRBV7-9|TRBJ2-3|TRBD1|NA
CASSLGQGARTDTQYF
TGTGCCAGCAGCCTAGGACAGGGGGCTAGGACAGATACGCAGTATTTT
>TRBV6-2/TRBV6-3|TRBJ1-2|NA|few
CTSSYTVHGYTF
TGTACCAGCAGTTATACAGTTCATGGCTACACCTTC
>TRBV7-6|TRBJ2-7|NA|NA
CASSLWGVGWDHDEQYF
TGTGCCAGCAGCTTGTGGGGGGTTGGATGGGATCACGACGAGCAGTACTTC
>TRBV27|TRBJ2-2|TRBD2|few
CASSLLGLAGGPGELFF
TGTGCCAGCAGTCTGTTGGGACTAGCGGGAGGACCCGGGGAGCTGTTTTTT
>TRBV7-6|TRBJ2-1|TRBD2|NA
CASSASGNFYNEQFF
TGTGCCAGCAGCGCTAGCGGGAATTTCTACAATGAGCAGTTCTTC
>TRBV28|TRBJ2-3|NA|NA
CASATASTDTQYF
TGTGCCAGCGCGACTGCTAGCACAGATACGCAGTATTTT
>TRBV4-1|TRBJ2-7|NA|few
CASSQRRDAYEQYF
TGCGCCAGCAGCCAAAGGAGGGATGCTTACGAGCAGTACTTC
>TRBV7-9|TRBJ2-5|NA|many
CASSSLDRTPYQETQYF
TGTGCCAGCAGCTCGCTAGACAGGACCCCGTACCAAGAGACCCAGTACTTC
>TRBV4-3|TRBJ2-3|NA|NA
CASSREGRADTQYF
TGCGCCAGCAGCCGAGAAGGCCGCGCAGATACGCAGTATTTT
>TRBV4-1|TRBJ1-1|TRBD1|many
CASSLLGQGVEAFF
TGCGCCAGCAGCCTGCTAGGGCAGGGGGTCGAAGCTTTCTTT
>TRBV14|TRBJ2-3|NA|many
CASSQVLGDTQYF
TGTGCCAGCAGCCAAGTTTTGGGGGATACGCAGTATTTT
>TRBV7-2|TRBJ1-2|NA|few
CASSLDAPYGYTF
TGTGCCAGCAGCTTAGATGCGCCCTATGGCTACACCTTC
>TRBV11-2|TRBJ2-5|TRBD2|NA
CASSLNSGGAGETQYF
TGTGCCAGCAGCTTAAATAGCGGGGGGGCCGGAGAGACCCAGTACTTC
>TRBV5-4|TRBJ2-5|TRBD2|few
CASSFSAGGLETQYF
TGTGCCAGCAGCTTCTCGGCGGGGGGGCTAGAGACCCAGTACTTC
>TRBV23-1|TRBJ2-2|NA|many
CASSQPYPGQRRTGELFF
TGCGCCAGCAGTCAACCGTATCCCGGACAAAGAAGGACCGGGGAGCTGTTTTTT
>TRBV10-3|TRBJ2-5|NA|many
CAISEYGGQETQYF
TGTGCCATCAGTGAGTACGGCGGGCAAGAGACCCAGTACTTC
>TRBV6-1|TRBJ1-1|NA|few
CASSEFKGVNTEAFF
TGTGCCAGCAGTGAATTCAAGGGGGTGAACACTGAAGCTTTCTTT
>TRBV4-3|TRBJ2-7|NA|NA
CASSQDRNGAYEQYF
TGCGCCAGCAGCCAAGATCGAAACGGAGCCTACGAGCAGTACTTC
>TRBV7-9|TRBJ1-1|NA|many
CASSSSTLMNTEAFF
TGTGCCAGCAGCTCCTCGACACTAATGAACACTGAAGCTTTCTTT
>TRBV4-3|TRBJ2-3|TRBD2|many
CASSQYAGGTDTQYF
TGCGCCAGCAGCCAATATGCGGGGGGCACAGATACGCAGTATTTT
>TRBV4-3|TRBJ2-4|NA|many
CASSQPPGLESTLAKNIQYF
TGCGCCAGCAGCCAACCACCGGGACTTGAGTCCACCTTAGCCAAAAACATTCAGTACTTC
>TRBV6-6|TRBJ2-1|NA|few
CASSYSDSNNEQFF
TGTGCCAGCAGTTATTCGGACAGTAACAATGAGCAGTTCTTC
>TRBV7-6|TRBJ1-1|NA|NA
CASSLAGRAEAFF
TGTGCCAGCAGCTTAGCTGGGAGGGCTGAAGCTTTCTTT